The rows below give T cell receptor beta chains drawn from one sample of a study of CD8 T cells in ankylosing spondylitis. A single record per CDR3 protein comes from TCRdb applying MiXCR to the 5' RACE reads. The repertoire consists of 390,000 or so distinct CDR3 sequences, with 20% to 25% occurring once and the leading ten covering approximately 15%. The sample was blood, either unsorted or a sorted T cell fraction (not recorded which). These receptors all stem from a male donor with ankylosing spondylitis. CDR3s leave out the opening cysteine and the closing phenylalanine or tryptophan.

V,J,CDR3
TRBV28,TRBJ2-2,ASRPLPGELF
TRBV4-2,TRBJ2-2,ASSQDYGPGELF
TRBV12-3/TRBV12-4,TRBJ2-2,ASRSGLAGGNTGELF
TRBV25-1,TRBJ2-7,ASSDTGWVSSYEQY
TRBV5-1,TRBJ2-7,ASSLVAGQTYEQY
TRBV9,TRBJ2-6,ASSPQGDRANVLT
TRBV5-1,TRBJ1-2,ASSLERGGGYT
TRBV20-1,TRBJ2-2,SAPRVGAGELF
TRBV20-1,TRBJ2-2,SAISSSGSYGELF
TRBV5-1,TRBJ2-5,ASSRLAGQETQY
TRBV7-3,TRBJ2-3,ASGDRATDTQY
TRBV27,TRBJ2-5,ASSSRRRGLETQY
TRBV7-2,TRBJ2-7,ASSRSSSGRAGEQY
TRBV20-1,TRBJ1-5,SAEPGQDFNQPQH
TRBV7-9,TRBJ1-1,ASTPTGDTEAF
TRBV9,TRBJ2-1,ASSVVGLRAQF
TRBV5-1,TRBJ2-1,ASSLLGQGAPAEQF
TRBV20-1,TRBJ1-1,SARDPGGEGEAF
TRBV12-3/TRBV12-4,TRBJ1-1,ASRTTGGRTEAF
TRBV7-3,TRBJ1-1,ASSLNPLGADNTEAF
TRBV20-1,TRBJ2-5,SAGESDETQY
TRBV2,TRBJ1-5,ASSDTQPQR
TRBV12-3/TRBV12-4,TRBJ2-1,ASRTGTGDNEQF
TRBV7-3,TRBJ2-3,ASSLQMRGRDTQY
TRBV7-3,TRBJ2-1,ASSLSSSGSSYNEQF
TRBV20-1,TRBJ2-6,SATLPGANVLT
TRBV3-1,TRBJ1-5,ASSQGNLPQH
TRBV5-6,TRBJ2-3,ASSFQTSGYTDTQY
TRBV20-1,TRBJ2-5,SARVDSGISETQY
TRBV2,TRBJ2-4,ASSEERGSNIQY
TRBV9,TRBJ1-2,ASSPRTGLDGYT
TRBV7-2,TRBJ1-1,ASSLGTPDEAF
TRBV4-1,TRBJ2-5,ASSLNRFRETQY
TRBV12-3/TRBV12-4,TRBJ2-4,ASSWVGGLAKNIQY
TRBV10-3,TRBJ2-2,AISQGAGELF
TRBV3-1,TRBJ1-1,ASTKRGRTTEAF
TRBV10-1,TRBJ2-5,ASSEALGETQY
TRBV28,TRBJ2-7,ASGLTGAQSYEQY
TRBV2,TRBJ2-2,ASKGTANTGELF
TRBV7-9,TRBJ2-7,ASSTSGEVSYEQY
TRBV9,TRBJ2-2,ASSELAGDATGELF
TRBV21-1,TRBJ2-5,ASSNLVALETQY
TRBV2,TRBJ1-2,ASRSDRGGYGYT
TRBV20-1,TRBJ2-5,SARGGSTETQY
TRBV24-1,TRBJ2-1,ATSDPSGTPYNEQF
TRBV25-1,TRBJ2-2,ASRERESGELF
TRBV20-1,TRBJ2-1,SATLVAGARDEQF
TRBV7-2,TRBJ2-7,ASSLVGQGIYEQY
TRBV6-6,TRBJ2-5,ASGSRLGETQY
TRBV18,TRBJ2-2,ASSSKFDFYGELF
TRBV20-1,TRBJ1-2,SADPLVGRTYGYT
TRBV6-5,TRBJ1-5,ASSYAVPVGNQPQH